This is a list of T cell receptor beta chains from one sample in a study of T cell responses to AZD1222 COVID-19 vaccine. Sequencing used immunoSEQ multiplex PCR; TCRdb keeps in-frame clones, though not all of them. The sample lists over 70,000 clones, approximately 80% occurring once. The sequenced sample was peripheral blood, obtained 28 days after the second dose of the MenACWY control vaccine. These receptors were collected from an adult who received the MenACWY meningococcal vaccine as a control. CDR3s include the opening cysteine and the closing phenylalanine or tryptophan. D genes are given only for firm matches. Clone size is stated in some rows and not others, as once, few, many or a class when expanded.

j_gene,abundance,v_gene,d_gene,CDR3nt,CDR3aa
TRBJ1-1,NA,TRBV7-3,TRBD1,TGTGCCAGCAGCTTAAGGGGGACAGGCCCCAGGAACACTGAAGCTTTCTTT,CASSLRGTGPRNTEAFF
TRBJ2-2,NA,TRBV30,NA,TGTGCCTGGAAGGGCGGGGCGAACACCGGGGAGCTGTTTTTT,CAWKGGANTGELFF
TRBJ2-7,NA,TRBV27,TRBD2,TGTGCCAGCAGTTTAGCCCCCGGGACTAGGGGGAAGCAGTACTTC,CASSLAPGTRGKQYF
TRBJ1-1,NA,TRBV18,NA,TGTGCCAGCTCTCCACGGGGGGCAGAAACTGAAGCTTTCTTT,CASSPRGAETEAFF
TRBJ2-3,few,TRBV7-5,NA,TGTGCCAGAGGAGTTAGCGGCCGACTCACAGATACGCAGTATTTT,CARGVSGRLTDTQYF
TRBJ1-4,NA,TRBV6-4,TRBD1,TGTGCCAGGAACCCGTTGGGGACAGGGAAGGGGGAAAAACTGTTTTTT,CARNPLGTGKGEKLFF
TRBJ2-1,NA,TRBV5-4,TRBD1,TGTGCCAGCAGCTTCCGGGACAGGGGATTCCCGAGCTCCTACAATGAGCAGTTCTTC,CASSFRDRGFPSSYNEQFF
TRBJ2-1,NA,TRBV3-1/TRBV3-2,NA,TGTGCCAGCAGCCAAGAGGCGGGGCAGTGGAATGAGCAGTTCTTC,CASSQEAGQWNEQFF
TRBJ1-2,NA,TRBV12-3/TRBV12-4,NA,TGTGCCAGCGGCTACCACGGTGGCTACACCTTC,CASGYHGGYTF
TRBJ2-7,NA,TRBV19,TRBD1,TGTGCCAGTAGTGGCAGACAGGGAGTCTACGAGCAGTACTTC,CASSGRQGVYEQYF
TRBJ2-7,NA,TRBV30,NA,TGTGCCTGGACCTCGGGAGTTCACGAGCAGTACTTC,CAWTSGVHEQYF
TRBJ1-6,NA,TRBV30,NA,TGTGCCTGGATGTCAGGGAGAAATTCACCCCTCCACTTT,CAWMSGRNSPLHF
TRBJ1-5,NA,TRBV30,TRBD1,TGTGCCTGGAGTGTAATGGGACAGGGGAGCGCTCAGCCCCAGCATTTT,CAWSVMGQGSAQPQHF
TRBJ1-1,NA,TRBV5-6,TRBD1,TGTGCCAGCAGCGAAACAGGGGGCAACGCTGAAGCTTTCTTT,CASSETGGNAEAFF
TRBJ1-3,NA,TRBV11-2,NA,TGTGCCAGCAGCTTGAATCCTTTACGATCCTCTGGAAACACCATATATTTT,CASSLNPLRSSGNTIYF
TRBJ1-4,NA,TRBV29-1,NA,TGCAGCGCCTCGGTTAACCGGGCGGAAAAACTGTTTTTT,CSASVNRAEKLFF
TRBJ1-1,NA,TRBV6-6,NA,TGTGCCAGCAGTTACTCGACGTCGAACACTGAAGCTTTCTTT,CASSYSTSNTEAFF
TRBJ2-2,NA,TRBV30,TRBD2,TGTGCCTGGAAGCGGTGGGAGGGGTCCGGGGAGCTGTTTTTT,CAWKRWEGSGELFF
TRBJ1-1,NA,TRBV27,TRBD1,TGTGCCAGCGGGGGTCACAGGGGGCCTCCTGAAGCTTTCTTT,CASGGHRGPPEAFF
TRBJ2-5,NA,TRBV10-3,TRBD1,TGTGCCATCAGTAGCTCGACAGGGGAGTCGCGAGAGACCCAGTACTTC,CAISSSTGESRETQYF
TRBJ1-2,NA,TRBV10-3,NA,TGTGCCATCAGTATTGGGGGGGAGGTTGACTATGGCTACACCTTC,CAISIGGEVDYGYTF
TRBJ1-1,NA,TRBV30,TRBD1,TGTGCCTGGAGTGTATGGATTCCGGGACAGATGAACACTGAAGCTTTCTTT,CAWSVWIPGQMNTEAFF
TRBJ1-3,NA,TRBV6-2/TRBV6-3,NA,TGTGCCAGCAGTTCAATGGCGTCTGGAAACACCATATATTTT,CASSSMASGNTIYF